This TCR beta chain was identified during a study of shared clonotypes between healthy human individuals. Study background: Each donor contributed plates that comprised three CD4 naive, three CD4 memory, two CD8 naive and one CD8 memory. Regarding the study as a whole: Clonotype sharing among donors was thought likely to change with sequencing depth. The naive CD4 repertoires of several donors were compared, and around 5% of clonotypes were shared.

Comments on this clone: Its specificity is unknown.

Some clones are missing from TCRdb's copy, which holds only in-frame ones; the method was immunoSEQ multiplex PCR. The sample holds roughly 2.1 million clones, under 95% seen once. The germline V and J ends were trimmed by 8 bases and 2 bases, with 10 bases remaining between them. This CDR3 spans 13 amino acids. The germline V gene encodes CDR1 MNHEY and CDR2 SMNVEV (reference sequence). Naive CD8 cells lacked CD45RO, underwent positive selection for CCR7 and left out terminally differentiated effector memory CD45RA+ cells. The sequenced sample was naive CD8+ T cells from PBMCs. This receptor was identified in a man aged 18 to 29 in good health. Some clones in this sample may be carry-over from other donors' samples. The chain recombines TRBV27 with TRBJ2-1; TRBD2 might be the D (5 bases). CDR3 DNA: TGTGCCAGCGGACTGGGGACCTACAATGAGCAGTTCTTC. It codes for CASGLGTYNEQFF.